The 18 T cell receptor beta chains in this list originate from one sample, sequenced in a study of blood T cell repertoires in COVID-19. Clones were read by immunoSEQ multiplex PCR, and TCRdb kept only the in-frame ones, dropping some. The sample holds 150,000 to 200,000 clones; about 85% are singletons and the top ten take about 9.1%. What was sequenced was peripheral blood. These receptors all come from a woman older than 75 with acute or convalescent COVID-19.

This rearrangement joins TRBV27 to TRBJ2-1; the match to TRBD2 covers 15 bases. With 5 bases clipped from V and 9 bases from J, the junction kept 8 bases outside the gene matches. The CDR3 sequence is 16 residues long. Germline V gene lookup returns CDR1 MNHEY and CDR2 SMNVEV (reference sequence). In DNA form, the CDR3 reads TGTGCCAGCAGTGAGAGGACTAGCGGGAGGGCCAGTGAGCAGTTCTTC. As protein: CASSERTSGRASEQFF.

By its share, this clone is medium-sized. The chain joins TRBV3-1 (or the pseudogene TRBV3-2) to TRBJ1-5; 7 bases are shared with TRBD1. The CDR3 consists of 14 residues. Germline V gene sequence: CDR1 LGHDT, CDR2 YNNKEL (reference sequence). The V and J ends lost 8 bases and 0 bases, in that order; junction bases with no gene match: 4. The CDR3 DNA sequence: TGTGCCAGCTCCACAGGGGATAGCAATCAGCCCCAGCATTTT. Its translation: CASSTGDSNQPQHF.

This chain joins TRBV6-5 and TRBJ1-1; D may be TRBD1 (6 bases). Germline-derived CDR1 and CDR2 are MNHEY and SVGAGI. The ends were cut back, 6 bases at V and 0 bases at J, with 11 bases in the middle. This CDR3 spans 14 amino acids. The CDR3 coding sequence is TGTGCCAGCAGCGAGGGGGGGATGAACACTGAAGCTTTCTTT. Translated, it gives CASSEGGMNTEAFF.

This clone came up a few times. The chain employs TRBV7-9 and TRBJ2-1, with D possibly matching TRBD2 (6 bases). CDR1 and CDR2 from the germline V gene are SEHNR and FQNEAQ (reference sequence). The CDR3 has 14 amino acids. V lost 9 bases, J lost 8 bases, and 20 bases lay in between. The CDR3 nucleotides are TGTGCCAGTACCCGGGTCTCACCGGGAGATGAGCAGTTCTTC. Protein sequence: CASTRVSPGDEQFF.

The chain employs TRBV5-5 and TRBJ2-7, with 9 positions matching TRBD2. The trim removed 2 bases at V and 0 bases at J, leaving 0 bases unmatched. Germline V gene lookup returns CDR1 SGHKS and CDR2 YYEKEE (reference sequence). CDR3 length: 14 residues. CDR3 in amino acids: CASSLAGGSYEQYF. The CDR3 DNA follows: TGTGCCAGCAGCTTAGCGGGGGGCTCCTACGAGCAGTACTTC.

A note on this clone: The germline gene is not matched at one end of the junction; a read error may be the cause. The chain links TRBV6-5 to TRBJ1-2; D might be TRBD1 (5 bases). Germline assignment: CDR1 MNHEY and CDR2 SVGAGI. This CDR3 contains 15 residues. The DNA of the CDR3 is TGTGCCAGCAGTTATGGGACCCCGAGGGACTATAGCTACACCTTC. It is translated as CASSYGTPRDYSYTF.

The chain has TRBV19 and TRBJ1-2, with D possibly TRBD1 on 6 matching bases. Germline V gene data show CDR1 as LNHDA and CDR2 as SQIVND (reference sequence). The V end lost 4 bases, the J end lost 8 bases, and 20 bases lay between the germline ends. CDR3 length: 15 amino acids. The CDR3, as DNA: TGTGCCAGTAGTACGCCCCAGGGGCGTCTGGAAGGCTACACCTTC. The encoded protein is CASSTPQGRLEGYTF.

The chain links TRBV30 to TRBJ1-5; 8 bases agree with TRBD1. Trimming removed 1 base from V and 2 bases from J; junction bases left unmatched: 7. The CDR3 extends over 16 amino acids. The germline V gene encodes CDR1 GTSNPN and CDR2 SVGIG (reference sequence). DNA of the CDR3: TGTGCCTGGAGTGGCCCGGACAGGGCCGGCAATCAGCCCCAGCATTTT. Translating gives CAWSGPDRAGNQPQHF.

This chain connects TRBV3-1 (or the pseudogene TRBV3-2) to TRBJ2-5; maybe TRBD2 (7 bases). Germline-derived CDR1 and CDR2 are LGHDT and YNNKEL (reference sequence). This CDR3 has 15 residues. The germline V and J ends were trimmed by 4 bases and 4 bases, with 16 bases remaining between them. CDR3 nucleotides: TGTGCCAGCAGCCGCCGCGGGGGCGGAGGAGAGACCCAGTACTTC. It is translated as CASSRRGGGGETQYF.

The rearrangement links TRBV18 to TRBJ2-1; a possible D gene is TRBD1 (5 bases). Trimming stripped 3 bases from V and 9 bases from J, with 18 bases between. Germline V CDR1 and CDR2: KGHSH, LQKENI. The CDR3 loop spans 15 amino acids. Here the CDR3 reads CASSPLNSGQGEQFF. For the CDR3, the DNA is TGTGCCAGCTCACCTTTGAATTCAGGGCAGGGTGAGCAGTTCTTC.

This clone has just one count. DNA for the CDR3: TGTGCCAGCAGCTTCTGGAGGCCAGTTAATGAAAAACTGTTTTTT. This translates into CASSFWRPVNEKLFF. The chain couples TRBV7-2 to TRBJ1-4; D is unresolved. V lost 3 bases to trimming and J lost 4 bases, with 12 bases between them. This CDR3 spans 15 amino acids. The germline V gene has CDR1 SGHTA and CDR2 FQGNSA.

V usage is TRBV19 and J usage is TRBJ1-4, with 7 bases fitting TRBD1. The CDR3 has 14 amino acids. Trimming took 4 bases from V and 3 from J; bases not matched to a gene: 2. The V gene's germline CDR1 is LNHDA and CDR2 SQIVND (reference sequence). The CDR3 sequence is CASSKGTANEKLFF. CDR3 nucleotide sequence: TGTGCCAGTAGTAAGGGGACAGCTAATGAAAAACTGTTTTTT.

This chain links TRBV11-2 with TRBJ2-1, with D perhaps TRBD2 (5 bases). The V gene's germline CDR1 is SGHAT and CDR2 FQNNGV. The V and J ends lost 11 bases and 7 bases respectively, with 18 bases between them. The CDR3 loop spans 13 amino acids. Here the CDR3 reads CAGQVAGGNEQFF. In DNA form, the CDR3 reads TGTGCCGGGCAGGTCGCAGGCGGGAATGAGCAGTTCTTC.

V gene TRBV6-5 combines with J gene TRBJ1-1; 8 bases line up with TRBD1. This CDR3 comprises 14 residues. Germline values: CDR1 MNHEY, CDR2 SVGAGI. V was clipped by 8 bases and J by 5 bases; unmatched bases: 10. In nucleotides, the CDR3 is TGTGCCAGCGGATGGACAGGGAGAAAAACTGAAGCTTTCTTT. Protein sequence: CASGWTGRKTEAFF.

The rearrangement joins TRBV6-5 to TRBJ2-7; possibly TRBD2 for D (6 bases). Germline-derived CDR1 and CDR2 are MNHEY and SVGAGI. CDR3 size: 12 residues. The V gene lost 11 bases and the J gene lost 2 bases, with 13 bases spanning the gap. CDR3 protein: CAGGPGAYEQYF. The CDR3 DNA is TGTGCCGGTGGCCCGGGGGCCTACGAGCAGTACTTC.

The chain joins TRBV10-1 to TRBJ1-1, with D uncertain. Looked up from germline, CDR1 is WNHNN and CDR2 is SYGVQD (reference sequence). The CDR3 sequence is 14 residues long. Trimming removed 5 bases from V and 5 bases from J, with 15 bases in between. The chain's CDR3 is CASSPSGGHTEAFF. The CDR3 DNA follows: TGCGCCAGCAGTCCCTCGGGTGGTCATACTGAAGCTTTCTTT.

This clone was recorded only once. This CDR3 reads CSAGGQNYGYTF. CDR3 DNA: TGCAGTGCTGGTGGCCAGAACTATGGCTACACCTTC. The chain has TRBV20-1 and TRBJ1-2; D unclear. Germline assignment: CDR1 DFQATT and CDR2 SNEGSKA (reference sequence). V lost 5 bases to trimming and J lost 2 bases, with 9 bases between them. This CDR3 has 12 amino acids.

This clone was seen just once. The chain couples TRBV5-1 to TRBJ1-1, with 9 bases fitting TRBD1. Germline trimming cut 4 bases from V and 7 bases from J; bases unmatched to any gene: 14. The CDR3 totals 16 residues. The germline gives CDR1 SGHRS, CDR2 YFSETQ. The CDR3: CASSGGTGTTGREAFF. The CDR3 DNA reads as TGCGCCAGCAGCGGAGGGACAGGGACGACAGGTCGTGAAGCTTTCTTT.